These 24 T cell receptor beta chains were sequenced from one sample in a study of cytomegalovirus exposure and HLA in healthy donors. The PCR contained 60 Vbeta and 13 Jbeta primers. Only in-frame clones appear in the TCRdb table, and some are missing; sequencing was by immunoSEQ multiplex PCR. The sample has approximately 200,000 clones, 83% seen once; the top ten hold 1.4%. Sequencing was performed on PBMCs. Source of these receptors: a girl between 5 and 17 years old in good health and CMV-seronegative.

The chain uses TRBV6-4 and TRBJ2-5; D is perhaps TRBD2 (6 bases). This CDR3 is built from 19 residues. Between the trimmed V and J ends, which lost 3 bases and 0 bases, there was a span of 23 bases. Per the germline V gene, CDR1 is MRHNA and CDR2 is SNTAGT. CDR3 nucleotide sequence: TGTGCCAGCAGTGATAATCCCCGGGAGTCGCCCAAGTACCAAGAGACCCAGTACTTC. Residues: CASSDNPRESPKYQETQYF.

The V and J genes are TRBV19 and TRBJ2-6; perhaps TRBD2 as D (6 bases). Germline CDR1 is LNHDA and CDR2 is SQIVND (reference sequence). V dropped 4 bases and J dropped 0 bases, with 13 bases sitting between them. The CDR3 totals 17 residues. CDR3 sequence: CASSTGTRGSGANVLTF. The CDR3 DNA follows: TGTGCCAGTAGTACAGGGACTCGGGGCTCTGGGGCCAACGTCCTGACTTTC.

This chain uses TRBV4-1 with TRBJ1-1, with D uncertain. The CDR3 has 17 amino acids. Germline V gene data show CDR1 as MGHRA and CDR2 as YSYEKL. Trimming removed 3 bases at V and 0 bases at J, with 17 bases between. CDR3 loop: CASSHLGIWFLNTEAFF. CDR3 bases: TGCGCCAGCAGCCACCTGGGCATCTGGTTTCTGAACACTGAAGCTTTCTTT.

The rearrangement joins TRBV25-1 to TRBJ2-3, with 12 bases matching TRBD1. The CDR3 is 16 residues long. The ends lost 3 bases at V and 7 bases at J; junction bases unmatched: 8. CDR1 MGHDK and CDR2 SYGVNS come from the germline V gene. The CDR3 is CASSEAGTGGYNTQYF. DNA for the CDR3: TGTGCCAGCAGTGAGGCCGGGACAGGGGGCTATAATACGCAGTATTTT.

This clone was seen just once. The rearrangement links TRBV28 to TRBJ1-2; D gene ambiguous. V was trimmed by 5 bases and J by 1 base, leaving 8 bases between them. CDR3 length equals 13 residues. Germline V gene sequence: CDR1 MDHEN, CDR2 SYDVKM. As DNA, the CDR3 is TGTGCCAGCAGTCCTACAGTTAACTATGGCTACACCTTC. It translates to CASSPTVNYGYTF.

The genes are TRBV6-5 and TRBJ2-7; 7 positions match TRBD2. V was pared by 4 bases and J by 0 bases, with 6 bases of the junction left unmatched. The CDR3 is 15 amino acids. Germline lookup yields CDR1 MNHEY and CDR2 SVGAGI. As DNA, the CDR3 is TGTGCCAGCAGTTCTCCTAGCGGTGCCTCCTACGAGCAGTACTTC. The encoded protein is CASSSPSGASYEQYF.

CDR3 nucleotides: TGTGCCAGCTCACCACCCGCGGGGGGGTACGAGCAGTACTTC. Protein product: CASSPPAGGYEQYF. This sequence joins TRBV18 and TRBJ2-7, with 9 bases lining up with TRBD2. This CDR3 has 14 residues. J lost 4 bases, V lost 0 bases, and 1 base had no gene match. Germline-derived CDR1 and CDR2 are KGHSH and LQKENI.

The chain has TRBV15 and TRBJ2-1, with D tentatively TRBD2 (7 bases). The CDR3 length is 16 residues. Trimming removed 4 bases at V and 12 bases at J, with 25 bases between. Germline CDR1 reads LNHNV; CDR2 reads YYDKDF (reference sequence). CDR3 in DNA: TGTGCCACCAGCACCTGGGCGGGGGCACCCCCCAAGGTGCAGTTCTTC. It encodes CATSTWAGAPPKVQFF.

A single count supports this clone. The CDR3, as DNA: TGTGCCACCAGCACGGGAAGACTAGCGGGAGAAGAGCAGTACTTC. Protein product: CATSTGRLAGEEQYF. J is TRBJ2-7 and V is TRBV15; 12 bases align to TRBD2. V lost 4 bases and J lost 7; bases outside the gene matches: 8. The CDR3 loop spans 15 amino acids. Germline assignment: CDR1 LNHNV and CDR2 YYDKDF (reference sequence).

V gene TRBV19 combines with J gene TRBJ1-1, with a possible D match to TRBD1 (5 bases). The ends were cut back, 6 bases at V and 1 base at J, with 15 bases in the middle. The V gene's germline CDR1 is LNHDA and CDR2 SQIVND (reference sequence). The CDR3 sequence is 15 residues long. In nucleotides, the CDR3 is TGTGCCAGTAGCCCAACCCCGGGGGAGAACACTGAAGCTTTCTTT. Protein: CASSPTPGENTEAFF.

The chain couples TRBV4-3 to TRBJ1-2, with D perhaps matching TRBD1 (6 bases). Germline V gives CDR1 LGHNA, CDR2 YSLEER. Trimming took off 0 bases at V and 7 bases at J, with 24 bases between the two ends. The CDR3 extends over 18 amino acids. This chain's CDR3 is CASSQDMGEPWTAIGYTF. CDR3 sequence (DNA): TGCGCCAGCAGCCAAGATATGGGGGAACCGTGGACAGCGATTGGCTACACCTTC.

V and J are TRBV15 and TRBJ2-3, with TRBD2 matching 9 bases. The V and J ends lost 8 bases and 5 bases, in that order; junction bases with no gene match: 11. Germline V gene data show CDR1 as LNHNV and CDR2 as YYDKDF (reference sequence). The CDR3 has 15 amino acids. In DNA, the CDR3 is TGTGCCACCGTAAAAGGCGGGGGGGCCGGAGATACGCAGTATTTT. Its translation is CATVKGGGAGDTQYF.

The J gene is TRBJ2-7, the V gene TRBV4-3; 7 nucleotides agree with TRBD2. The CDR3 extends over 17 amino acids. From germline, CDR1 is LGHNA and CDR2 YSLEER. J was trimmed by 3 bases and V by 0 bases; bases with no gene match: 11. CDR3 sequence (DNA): TGCGCCAGCAGCCAAGAGTTATACAGCGGGGCTGGCTACGAGCAGTACTTC. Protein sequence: CASSQELYSGAGYEQYF.

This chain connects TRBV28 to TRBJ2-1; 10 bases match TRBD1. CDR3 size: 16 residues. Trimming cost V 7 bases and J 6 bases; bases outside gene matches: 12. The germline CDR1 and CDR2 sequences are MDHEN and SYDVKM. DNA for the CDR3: TGTGCCAGCACCCGACGAGGGACAGGGGTCCTCAATGAGCAGTTCTTC. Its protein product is CASTRRGTGVLNEQFF.

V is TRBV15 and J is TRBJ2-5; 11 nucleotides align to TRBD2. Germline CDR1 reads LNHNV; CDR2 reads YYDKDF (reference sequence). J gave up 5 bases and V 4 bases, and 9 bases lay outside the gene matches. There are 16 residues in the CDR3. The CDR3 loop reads CATSKIAGGPLETQYF. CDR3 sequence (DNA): TGTGCCACCAGCAAAATAGCGGGAGGGCCCTTGGAGACCCAGTACTTC.

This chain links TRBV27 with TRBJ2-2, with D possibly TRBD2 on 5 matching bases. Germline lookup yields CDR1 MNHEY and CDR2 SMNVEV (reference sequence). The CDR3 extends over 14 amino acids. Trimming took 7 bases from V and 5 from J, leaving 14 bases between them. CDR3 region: CASTEGSGTGELFF. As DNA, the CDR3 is TGTGCCAGCACCGAGGGAAGTGGTACCGGGGAGCTGTTTTTT.

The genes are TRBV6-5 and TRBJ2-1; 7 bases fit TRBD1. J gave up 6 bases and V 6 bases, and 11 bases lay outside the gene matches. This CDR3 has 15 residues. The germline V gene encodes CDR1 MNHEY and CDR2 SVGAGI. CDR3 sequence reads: CASSLSPGQLNEQFF. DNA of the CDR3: TGTGCCAGCAGCCTTTCACCGGGACAGCTCAATGAGCAGTTCTTC.

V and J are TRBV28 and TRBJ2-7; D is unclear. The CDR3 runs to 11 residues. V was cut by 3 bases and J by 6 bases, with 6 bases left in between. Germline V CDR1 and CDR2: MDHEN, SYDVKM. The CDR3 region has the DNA TGTGCCAGCAGTTTTTCCCTCGAGCAGTACTTC. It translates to CASSFSLEQYF.

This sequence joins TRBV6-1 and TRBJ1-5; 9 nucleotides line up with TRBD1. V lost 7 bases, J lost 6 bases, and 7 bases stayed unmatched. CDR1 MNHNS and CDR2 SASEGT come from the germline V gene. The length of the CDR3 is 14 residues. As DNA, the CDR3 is TGTGCCAGCACCTTACAGGGGGCGGTTCAGCCCCAGCATTTT. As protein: CASTLQGAVQPQHF.

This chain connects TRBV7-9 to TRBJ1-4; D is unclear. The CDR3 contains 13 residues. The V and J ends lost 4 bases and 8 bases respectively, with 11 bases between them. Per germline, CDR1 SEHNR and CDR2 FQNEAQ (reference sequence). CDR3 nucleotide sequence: TGTGCCAGCAGCTCTCAGGAGGGCGAAAAACTGTTTTTT. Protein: CASSSQEGEKLFF.

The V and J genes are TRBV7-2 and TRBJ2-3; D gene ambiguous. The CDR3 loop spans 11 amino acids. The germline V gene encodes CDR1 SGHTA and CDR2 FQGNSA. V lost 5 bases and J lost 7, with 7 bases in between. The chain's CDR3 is CASSVGYTQYF. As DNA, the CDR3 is TGTGCCAGCAGCGTCGGTTATACGCAGTATTTT. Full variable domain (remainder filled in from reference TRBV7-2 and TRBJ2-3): GAGVSQSPSNKVTEKGKDVELRCDPISGHTALYWYRQSLGQGLEFLIYFQGNSAPDKSGLPSDRFSAERTGGSVSTLTIQRTQQEDSAVYLCASSVGYTQYFGPGTRLTVL.

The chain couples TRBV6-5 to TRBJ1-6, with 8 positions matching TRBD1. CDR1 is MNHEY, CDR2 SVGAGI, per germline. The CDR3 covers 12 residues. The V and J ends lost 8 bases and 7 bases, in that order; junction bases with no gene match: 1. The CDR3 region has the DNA TGTGCCAGCCGGGACAGGAATTCACCCCTCCACTTT. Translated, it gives CASRDRNSPLHF.

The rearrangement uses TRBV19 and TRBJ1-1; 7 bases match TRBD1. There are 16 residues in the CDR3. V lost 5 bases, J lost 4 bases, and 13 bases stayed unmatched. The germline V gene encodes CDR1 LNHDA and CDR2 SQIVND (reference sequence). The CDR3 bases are TGTGCCAGTAGTGGCCACAGGGGTGAGTGGGGCACTGAAGCTTTCTTT. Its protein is CASSGHRGEWGTEAFF.

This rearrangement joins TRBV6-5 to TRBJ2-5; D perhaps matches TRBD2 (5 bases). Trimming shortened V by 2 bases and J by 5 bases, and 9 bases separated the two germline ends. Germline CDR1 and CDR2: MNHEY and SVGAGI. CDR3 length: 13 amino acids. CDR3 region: CASSYPGVETQYF. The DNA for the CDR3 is TGTGCCAGCAGTTACCCCGGGGTGGAGACCCAGTACTTC.